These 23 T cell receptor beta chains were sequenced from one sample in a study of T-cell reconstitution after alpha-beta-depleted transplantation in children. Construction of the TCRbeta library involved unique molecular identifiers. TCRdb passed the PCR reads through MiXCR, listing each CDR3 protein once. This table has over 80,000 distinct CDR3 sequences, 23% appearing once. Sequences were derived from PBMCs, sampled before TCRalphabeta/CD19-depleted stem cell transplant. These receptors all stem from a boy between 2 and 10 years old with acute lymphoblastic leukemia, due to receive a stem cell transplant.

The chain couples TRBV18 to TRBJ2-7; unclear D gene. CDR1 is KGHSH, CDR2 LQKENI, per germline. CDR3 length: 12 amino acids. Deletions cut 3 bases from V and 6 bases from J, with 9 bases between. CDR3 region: CASSPSGSEQYF. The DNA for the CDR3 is TGTGCCAGCTCACCTTCCGGGTCCGAGCAGTACTTC.

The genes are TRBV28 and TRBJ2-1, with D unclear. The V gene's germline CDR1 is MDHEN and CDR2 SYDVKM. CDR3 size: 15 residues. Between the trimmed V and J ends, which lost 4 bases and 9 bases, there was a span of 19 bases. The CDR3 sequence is CASSSPTHYKGEQFF. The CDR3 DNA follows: TGTGCCAGCAGTTCCCCCACGCACTACAAGGGTGAGCAGTTCTTC.

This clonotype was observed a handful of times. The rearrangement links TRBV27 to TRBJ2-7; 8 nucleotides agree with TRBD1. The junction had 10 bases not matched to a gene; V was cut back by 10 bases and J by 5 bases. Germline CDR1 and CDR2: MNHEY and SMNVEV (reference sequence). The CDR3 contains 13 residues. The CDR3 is CAIWDRLENEQYF. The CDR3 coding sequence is TGTGCCATTTGGGACAGGCTCGAAAACGAGCAGTACTTC.

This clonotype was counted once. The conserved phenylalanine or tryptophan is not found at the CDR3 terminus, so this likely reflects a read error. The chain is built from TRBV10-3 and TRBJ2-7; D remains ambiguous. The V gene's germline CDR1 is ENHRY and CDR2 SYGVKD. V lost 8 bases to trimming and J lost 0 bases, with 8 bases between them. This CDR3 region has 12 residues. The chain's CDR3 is CAIGINSYEQYL. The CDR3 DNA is TGTGCCATCGGAATTAACTCCTACGAGCAGTACCTC.

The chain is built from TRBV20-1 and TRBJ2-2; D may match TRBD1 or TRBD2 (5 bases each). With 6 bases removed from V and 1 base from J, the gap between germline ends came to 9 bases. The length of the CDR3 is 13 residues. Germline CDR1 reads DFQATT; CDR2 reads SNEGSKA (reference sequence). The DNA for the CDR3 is TGCAGTGCAAGGGACCAGAACACCGGGGAGCTGTTTTTT. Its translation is CSARDQNTGELFF.

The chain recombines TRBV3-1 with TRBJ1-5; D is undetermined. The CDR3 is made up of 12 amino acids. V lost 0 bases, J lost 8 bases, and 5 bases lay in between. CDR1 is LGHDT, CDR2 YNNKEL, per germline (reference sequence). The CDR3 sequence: CASSQEEEPQHF. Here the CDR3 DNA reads TGTGCCAGCAGCCAAGAAGAGGAGCCCCAGCATTTT.

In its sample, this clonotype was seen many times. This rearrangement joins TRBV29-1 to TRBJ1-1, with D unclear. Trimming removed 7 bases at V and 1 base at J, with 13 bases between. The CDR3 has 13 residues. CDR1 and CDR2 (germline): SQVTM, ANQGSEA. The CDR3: CSATYGQNTEAFF. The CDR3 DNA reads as TGCAGCGCTACTTACGGGCAGAACACTGAAGCTTTCTTT.

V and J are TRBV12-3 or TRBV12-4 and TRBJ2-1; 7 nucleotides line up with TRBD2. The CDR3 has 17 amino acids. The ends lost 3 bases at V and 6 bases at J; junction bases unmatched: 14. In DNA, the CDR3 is TGTGCCAGCAGTTTCAACGGACTAGTGTTACGTGTCAATGAGCAGTTCTTC. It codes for CASSFNGLVLRVNEQFF.

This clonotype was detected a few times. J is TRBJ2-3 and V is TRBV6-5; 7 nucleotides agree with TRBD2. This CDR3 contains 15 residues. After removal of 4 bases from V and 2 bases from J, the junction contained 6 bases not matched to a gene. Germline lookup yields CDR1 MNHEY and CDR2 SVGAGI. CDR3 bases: TGTGCCAGCAGTTCCGGGACTACTTACACAGATACGCAGTATTTT. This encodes CASSSGTTYTDTQYF.

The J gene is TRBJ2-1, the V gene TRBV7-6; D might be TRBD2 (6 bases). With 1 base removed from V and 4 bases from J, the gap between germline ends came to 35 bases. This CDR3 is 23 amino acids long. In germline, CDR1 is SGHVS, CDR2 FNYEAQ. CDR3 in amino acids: CASSLGTQSGGGAWLLGYNEQFF. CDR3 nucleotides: TGTGCCAGCAGCTTAGGGACCCAGAGTGGCGGAGGGGCTTGGTTACTCGGTTACAATGAGCAGTTCTTC.

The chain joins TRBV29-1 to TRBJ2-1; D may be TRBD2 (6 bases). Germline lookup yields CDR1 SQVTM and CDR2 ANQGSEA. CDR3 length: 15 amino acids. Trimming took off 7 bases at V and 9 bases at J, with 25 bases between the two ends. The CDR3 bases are TGCAGCGCTGTACCGGGCGGAGGGGCCCTCGGTGAGCAGTTCTTC. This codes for CSAVPGGGALGEQFF.

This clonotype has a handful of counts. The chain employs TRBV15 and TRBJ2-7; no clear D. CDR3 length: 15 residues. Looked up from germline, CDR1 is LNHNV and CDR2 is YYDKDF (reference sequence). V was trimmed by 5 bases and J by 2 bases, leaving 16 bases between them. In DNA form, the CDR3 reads TGTGCCACCAGCTTGTCTAGGGTTTTTACCTACGAGCAGTACTTC. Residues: CATSLSRVFTYEQYF.

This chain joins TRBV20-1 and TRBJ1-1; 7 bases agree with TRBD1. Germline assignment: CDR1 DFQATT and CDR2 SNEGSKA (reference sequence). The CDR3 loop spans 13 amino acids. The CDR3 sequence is CSVRGQGGTEAFF. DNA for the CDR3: TGCAGCGTAAGGGGCCAGGGGGGCACTGAAGCTTTCTTT.

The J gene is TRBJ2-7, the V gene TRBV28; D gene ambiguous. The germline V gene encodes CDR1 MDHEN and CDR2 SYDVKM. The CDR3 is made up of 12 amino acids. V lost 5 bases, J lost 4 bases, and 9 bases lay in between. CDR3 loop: CASSPPGYEQYF. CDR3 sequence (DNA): TGTGCCAGCAGTCCTCCGGGTTACGAGCAGTACTTC.

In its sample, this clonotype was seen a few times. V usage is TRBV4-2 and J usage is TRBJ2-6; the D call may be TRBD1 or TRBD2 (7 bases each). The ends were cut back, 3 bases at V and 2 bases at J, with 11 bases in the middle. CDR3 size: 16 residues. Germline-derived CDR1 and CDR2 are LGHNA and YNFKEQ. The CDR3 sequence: CASSQGGGAGANVLTF. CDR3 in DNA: TGTGCCAGCAGCCAGGGAGGGGGCGCTGGGGCCAACGTCCTGACTTTC.

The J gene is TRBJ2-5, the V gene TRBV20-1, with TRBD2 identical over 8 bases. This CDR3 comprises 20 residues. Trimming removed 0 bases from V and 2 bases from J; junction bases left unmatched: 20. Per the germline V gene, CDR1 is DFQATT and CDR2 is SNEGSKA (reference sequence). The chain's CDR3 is CSARDFTLAEPSGIQETQYF. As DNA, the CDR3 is TGCAGTGCTAGAGATTTTACACTAGCGGAGCCCTCCGGGATACAAGAGACCCAGTACTTC.

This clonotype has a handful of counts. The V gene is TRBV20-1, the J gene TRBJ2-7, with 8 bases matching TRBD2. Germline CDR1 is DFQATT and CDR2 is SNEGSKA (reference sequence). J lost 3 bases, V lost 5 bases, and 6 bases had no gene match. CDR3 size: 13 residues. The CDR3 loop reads CSAVTSGLYEQYF. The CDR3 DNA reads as TGCAGTGCTGTCACTAGCGGACTCTACGAGCAGTACTTC.

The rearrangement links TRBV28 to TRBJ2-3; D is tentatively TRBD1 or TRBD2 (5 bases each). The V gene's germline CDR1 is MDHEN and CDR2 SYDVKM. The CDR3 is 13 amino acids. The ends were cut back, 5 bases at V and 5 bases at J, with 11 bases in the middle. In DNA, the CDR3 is TGTGCCAGCAGTGTCGGGACGGGAGATACGCAGTATTTT. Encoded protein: CASSVGTGDTQYF.

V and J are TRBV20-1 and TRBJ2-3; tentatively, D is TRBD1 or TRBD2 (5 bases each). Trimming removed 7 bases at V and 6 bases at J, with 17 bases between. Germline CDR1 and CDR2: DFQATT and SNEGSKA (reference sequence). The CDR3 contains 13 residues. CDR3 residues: CSGGYKGYDTQYF. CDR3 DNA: TGCAGTGGGGGGTATAAGGGTTATGATACGCAGTATTTT.

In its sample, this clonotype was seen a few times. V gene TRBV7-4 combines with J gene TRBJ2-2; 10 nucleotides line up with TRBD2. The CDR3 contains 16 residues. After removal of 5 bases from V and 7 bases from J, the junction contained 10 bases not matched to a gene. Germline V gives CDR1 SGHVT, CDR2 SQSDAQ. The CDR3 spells CASSESWTSGFGELFF. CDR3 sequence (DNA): TGTGCCAGCAGCGAGAGTTGGACTAGCGGATTCGGGGAGCTGTTTTTT.

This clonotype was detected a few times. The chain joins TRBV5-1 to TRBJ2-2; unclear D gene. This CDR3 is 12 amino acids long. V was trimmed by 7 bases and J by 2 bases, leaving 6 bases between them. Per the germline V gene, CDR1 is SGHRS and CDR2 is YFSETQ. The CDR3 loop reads CASGPNTGELFF. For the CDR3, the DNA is TGCGCCAGCGGACCCAACACCGGGGAGCTGTTTTTT.

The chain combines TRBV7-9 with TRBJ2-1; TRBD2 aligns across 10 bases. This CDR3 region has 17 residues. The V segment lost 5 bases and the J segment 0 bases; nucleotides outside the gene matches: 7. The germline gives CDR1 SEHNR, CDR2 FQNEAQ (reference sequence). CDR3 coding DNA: TGTGCCAGCAGCCGAGGGACTAGCGCCAACTCCTACAATGAGCAGTTCTTC. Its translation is CASSRGTSANSYNEQFF.

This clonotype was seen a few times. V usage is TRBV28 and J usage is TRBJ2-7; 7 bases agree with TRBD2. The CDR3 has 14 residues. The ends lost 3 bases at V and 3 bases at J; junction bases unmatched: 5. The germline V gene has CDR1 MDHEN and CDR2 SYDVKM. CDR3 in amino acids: CASSFELANYEQYF. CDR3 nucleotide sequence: TGTGCCAGCAGTTTTGAACTAGCGAACTACGAGCAGTACTTC.